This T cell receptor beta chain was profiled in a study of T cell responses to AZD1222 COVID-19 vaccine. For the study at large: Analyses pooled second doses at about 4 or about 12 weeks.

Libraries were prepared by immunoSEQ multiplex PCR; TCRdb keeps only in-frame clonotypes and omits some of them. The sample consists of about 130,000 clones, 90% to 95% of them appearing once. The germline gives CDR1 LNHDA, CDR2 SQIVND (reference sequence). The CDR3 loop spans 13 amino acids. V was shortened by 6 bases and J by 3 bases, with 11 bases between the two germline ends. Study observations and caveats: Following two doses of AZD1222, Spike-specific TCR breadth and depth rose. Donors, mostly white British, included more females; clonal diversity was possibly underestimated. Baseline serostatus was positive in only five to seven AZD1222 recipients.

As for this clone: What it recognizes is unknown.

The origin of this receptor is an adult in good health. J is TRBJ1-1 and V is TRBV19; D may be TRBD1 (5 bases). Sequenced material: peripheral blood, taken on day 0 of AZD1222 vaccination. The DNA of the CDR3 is TGTGCCAGTAGAGCCCTAGGGGACACTGAAGCTTTCTTT. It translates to CASRALGDTEAFF.